This T cell receptor beta chain appears in the sequencing data of a study of early T cells in non-severe SARS-CoV-2 infection. This clonotype was observed a handful of times. CDR1 is LNHNV and CDR2 is YYDKDF in the germline V gene (reference sequence). The V and J ends lost 1 base and 3 bases, in that order; junction bases with no gene match: 4. CDR3 length: 15 amino acids. TCRdb called the 5' RACE reads again in MiXCR, with one record for every CDR3 protein. Among about 45,000 distinct CDR3 sequences listed, about 9.9% were seen once. This rearrangement joins TRBV15 to TRBJ2-3; 7 nucleotides match TRBD2. The sequenced sample consisted of whole blood. This TCR came from an adult who was a healthcare worker with PCR-confirmed SARS-CoV-2 infection or an uninfected control (not recorded which). Here the CDR3 reads CATSRGASGTDTQYF. CDR3 coding DNA: TGTGCCACCAGCAGAGGGGCTAGCGGTACAGATACGCAGTATTTT.